These 3 T cell receptor beta chains originate from one sample sequenced in a study of cytomegalovirus exposure and HLA in healthy donors. PCR amplification relied on 60 Vbeta primers (plus 13 Jbeta primers). Assay used: immunoSEQ multiplex PCR; TCRdb lists only in-frame clones, some missing. This sample yields 180,000 or so clones, of which about three quarters are seen a single time; about 14% belongs to the top ten. Specimen: PBMCs. These receptors all stem from a man aged 45-65 years in good health and CMV-seropositive.

This chain uses TRBV2 with TRBJ2-6; 7 bases map to TRBD2. Looked up from germline, CDR1 is SNHLY and CDR2 is FYNNEI. This CDR3 has 16 residues. The ends lost 2 bases at V and 1 base at J; junction bases unmatched: 2. CDR3 DNA sequence: TGTGCCAGCAGTGAAAGGGAGGGTTCTGGGGCCAACGTCCTGACTTTC. It encodes CASSEREGSGANVLTF.

The chain joins TRBV28 to TRBJ2-5; 8 bases agree with TRBD2. Germline V CDR1 and CDR2: MDHEN, SYDVKM. The trim removed 8 bases at V and 4 bases at J, leaving 9 bases unmatched. The CDR3 has 14 residues. The CDR3 coding sequence is TGTGCCAGCCAGAACGGGGGGGCCGCAGAGACCCAGTACTTC. It is translated as CASQNGGAAETQYF.

V gene TRBV9 combines with J gene TRBJ1-1; D is perhaps TRBD1 (5 bases). Trimming left V 0 bases short and J 3 bases short, with 9 bases between. This CDR3 is 14 amino acids long. The germline V gene has CDR1 SGDLS and CDR2 YYNGEE. Here the CDR3 reads CASSVVSRDTEAFF. The DNA of the CDR3 is TGTGCCAGCAGCGTAGTTTCCAGGGACACTGAAGCTTTCTTT.